In this sample, the clone carrying this TCR beta chain turned up once. Its antigen is not identified. These data belong to a study of cytomegalovirus exposure and HLA in healthy donors. Study at large: Genotyping showed less than 85% of over 350 donors falling in the Caucasian-associated ancestry cluster. General observations from the study: Rarity held for most TCR sequences, but there were some public TCRs that occurred in many donors. In a later analysis, HLA-C alleles had the fewest associated TCRs, DRB1 alleles the most. The study flagged some 170 TCR beta chains as cytomegalovirus-associated.

The primer mix had 60 Vbeta and 13 Jbeta primers. Assay: immunoSEQ multiplex PCR; the TCRdb copy retains only in-frame clones and omits some. The sample carries some 200,000 clones, less than 90% recorded once. The J segment lost 5 bases and the V segment lost 4 bases, leaving 11 bases of the junction unmatched. The germline V gene encodes CDR1 SGHRS and CDR2 YFSETQ. The CDR3 length is 15 residues. The V and J genes are TRBV5-1 and TRBJ1-2, with TRBD1 matching 7 bases. The sequenced sample was PBMCs. The source of this sequence is a man in his forties or fifties in good health and CMV-seronegative. The CDR3 region has the DNA TGCGCCAGCAGCCAGGGGGTTACAGGGCAATATGGCTACACCTTC. It is translated as CASSQGVTGQYGYTF.